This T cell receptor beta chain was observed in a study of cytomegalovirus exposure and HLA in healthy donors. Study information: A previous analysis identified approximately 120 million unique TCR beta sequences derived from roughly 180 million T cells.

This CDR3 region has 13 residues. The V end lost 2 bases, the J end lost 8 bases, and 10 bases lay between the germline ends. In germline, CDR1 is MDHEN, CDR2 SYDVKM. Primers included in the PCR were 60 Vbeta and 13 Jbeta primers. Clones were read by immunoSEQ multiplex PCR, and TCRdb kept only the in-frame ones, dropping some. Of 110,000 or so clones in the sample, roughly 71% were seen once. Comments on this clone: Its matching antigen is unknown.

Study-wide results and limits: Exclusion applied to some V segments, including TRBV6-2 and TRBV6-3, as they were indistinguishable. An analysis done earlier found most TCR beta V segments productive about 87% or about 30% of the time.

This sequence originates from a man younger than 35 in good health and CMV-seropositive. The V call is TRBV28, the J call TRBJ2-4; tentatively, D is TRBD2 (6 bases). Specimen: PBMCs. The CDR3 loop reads CASSLSGLDIQYF. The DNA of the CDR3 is TGTGCCAGCAGTTTAAGCGGGTTGGACATTCAGTACTTC.